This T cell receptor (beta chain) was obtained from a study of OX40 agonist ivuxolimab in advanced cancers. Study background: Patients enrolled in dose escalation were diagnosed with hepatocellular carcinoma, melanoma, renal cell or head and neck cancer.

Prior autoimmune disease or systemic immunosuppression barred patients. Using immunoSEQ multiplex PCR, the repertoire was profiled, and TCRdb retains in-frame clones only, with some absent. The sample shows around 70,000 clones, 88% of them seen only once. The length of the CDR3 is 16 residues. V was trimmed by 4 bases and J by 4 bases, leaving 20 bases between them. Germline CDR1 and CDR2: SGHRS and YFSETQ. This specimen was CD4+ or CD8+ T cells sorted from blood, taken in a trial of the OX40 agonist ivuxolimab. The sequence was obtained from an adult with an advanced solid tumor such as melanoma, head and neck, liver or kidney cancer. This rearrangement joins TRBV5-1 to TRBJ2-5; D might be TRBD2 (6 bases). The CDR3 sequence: CASSRQPGAQGETQYF. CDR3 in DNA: TGCGCCAGCAGCCGGCAACCGGGAGCTCAGGGAGAGACCCAGTACTTC.